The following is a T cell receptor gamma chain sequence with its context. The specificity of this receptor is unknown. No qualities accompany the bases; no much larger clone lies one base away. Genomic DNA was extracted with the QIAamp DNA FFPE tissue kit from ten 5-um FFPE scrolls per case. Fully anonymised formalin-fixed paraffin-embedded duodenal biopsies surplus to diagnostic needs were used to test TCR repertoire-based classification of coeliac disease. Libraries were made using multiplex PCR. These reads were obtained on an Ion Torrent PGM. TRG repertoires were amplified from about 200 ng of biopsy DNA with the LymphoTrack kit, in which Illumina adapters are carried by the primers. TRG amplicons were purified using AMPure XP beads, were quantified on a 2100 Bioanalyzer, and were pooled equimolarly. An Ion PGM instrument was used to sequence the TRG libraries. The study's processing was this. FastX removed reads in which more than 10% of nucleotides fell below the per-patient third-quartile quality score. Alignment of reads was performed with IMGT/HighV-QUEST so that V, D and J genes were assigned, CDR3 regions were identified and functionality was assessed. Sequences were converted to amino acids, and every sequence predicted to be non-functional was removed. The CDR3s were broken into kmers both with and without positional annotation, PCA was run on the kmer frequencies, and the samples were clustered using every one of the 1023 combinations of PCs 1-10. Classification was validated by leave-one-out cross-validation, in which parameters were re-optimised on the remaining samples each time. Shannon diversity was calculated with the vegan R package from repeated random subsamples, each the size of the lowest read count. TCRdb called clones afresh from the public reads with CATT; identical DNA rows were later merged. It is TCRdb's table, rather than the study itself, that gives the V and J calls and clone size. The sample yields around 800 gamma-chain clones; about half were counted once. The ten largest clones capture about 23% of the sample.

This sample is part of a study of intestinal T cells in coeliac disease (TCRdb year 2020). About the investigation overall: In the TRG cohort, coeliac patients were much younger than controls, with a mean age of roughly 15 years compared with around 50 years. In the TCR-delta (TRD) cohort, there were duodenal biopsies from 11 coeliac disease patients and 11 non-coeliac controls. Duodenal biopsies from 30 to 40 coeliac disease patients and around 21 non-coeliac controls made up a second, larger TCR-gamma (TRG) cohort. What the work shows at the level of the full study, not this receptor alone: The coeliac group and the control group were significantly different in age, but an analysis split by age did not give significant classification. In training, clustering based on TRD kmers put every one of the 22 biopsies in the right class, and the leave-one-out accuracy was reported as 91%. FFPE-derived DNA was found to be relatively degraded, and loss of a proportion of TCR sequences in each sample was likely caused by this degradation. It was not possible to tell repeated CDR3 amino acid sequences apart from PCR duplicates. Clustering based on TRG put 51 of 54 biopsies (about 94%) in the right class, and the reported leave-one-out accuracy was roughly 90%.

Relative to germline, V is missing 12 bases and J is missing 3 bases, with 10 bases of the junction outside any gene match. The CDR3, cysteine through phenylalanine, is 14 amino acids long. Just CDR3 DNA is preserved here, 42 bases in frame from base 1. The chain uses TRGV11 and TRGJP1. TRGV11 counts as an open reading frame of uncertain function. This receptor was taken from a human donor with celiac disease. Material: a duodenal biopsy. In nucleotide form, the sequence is TGTGCCTGCGCGATGGGGTCCACTGGTTGGTTCAAGATATTT. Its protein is CACAMGSTGWFKIF.